These 24 T cell receptor beta chains share one sample of origin, sequenced in a study of blood T cells in healthy people across ages. Using a J-beta primer mix together with a sample-barcoded 5' primer, a second PCR was run for roughly 7 to 12 cycles. TCRdb passed the 5' RACE reads through MiXCR, listing each CDR3 protein once. The repertoire holds approximately 790,000 distinct CDR3 sequences, approximately 65% seen once, with roughly 25% in the top ten. Sequenced sample: blood. These receptor sequences come from a man between 25 and 39 years old in good health.

This clonotype was seen a handful of times. V is TRBV4-3 and J is TRBJ2-4, with 8 bases identical to TRBD2. The CDR3 contains 20 residues. CDR1 and CDR2 from the germline V gene are LGHNA and YSLEER. With 1 base clipped from V and 0 bases from J, the junction kept 14 bases outside the gene matches. CDR3 protein: CASSQVWVAGSILAKNIQYF. As DNA, the CDR3 is TGCGCCAGCAGCCAAGTTTGGGTAGCGGGGTCAATACTAGCCAAAAACATTCAGTACTTC.

V usage is TRBV9 and J usage is TRBJ2-1; D may be TRBD2 (7 bases). Germline V gene data show CDR1 as SGDLS and CDR2 as YYNGEE. V lost 3 bases, J lost 7 bases, and 23 bases lay in between. The CDR3 contains 17 residues. Here the CDR3 reads CASSAQEGGWGTNEQFF. The DNA for the CDR3 is TGTGCCAGCAGCGCACAGGAGGGGGGGTGGGGTACAAATGAGCAGTTCTTC.

V usage is TRBV7-2 and J usage is TRBJ2-3, with D possibly being TRBD1 (7 bases). V lost 7 bases and J lost 7, with 18 bases in between. This CDR3 contains 14 residues. Germline V gives CDR1 SGHTA, CDR2 FQGNSA. The CDR3, as DNA: TGTGCCAGCACCCAAGGGGGCGGGACGCATACGCAGTATTTT. This encodes CASTQGGGTHTQYF.

The sample holds one count of this clonotype. V is TRBV4-2 and J is TRBJ1-2; tentatively, D is TRBD1 (6 bases). The CDR3 covers 14 residues. With 1 base removed from V and 6 bases from J, the gap between germline ends came to 12 bases. Germline-derived CDR1 and CDR2 are LGHNA and YNFKEQ. CDR3 loop: CASSQVNAGDGYTF. CDR3 nucleotides: TGTGCCAGCAGCCAAGTAAACGCAGGGGATGGCTACACCTTC.

The chain uses TRBV3-1 and TRBJ2-7; no firm D call. The closer fit of TRBJ2-5 to the DNA end suggests the J call may be wrong. This CDR3 has 15 amino acids. Germline V gene data show CDR1 as LGHDT and CDR2 as YNNKEL (reference sequence). The CDR3 sequence: CASSQDMGPRETQYF. CDR3 in DNA: TGTGCCAGCAGCCAAGACATGGGTCCCCGAGAGACCCAGTACTTC.

This chain links TRBV4-2 with TRBJ2-5; 9 bases are a match to TRBD1. Germline lookup yields CDR1 LGHNA and CDR2 YNFKEQ. The V and J ends lost 3 bases and 2 bases, in that order; junction bases with no gene match: 4. This CDR3 is 15 amino acids long. This CDR3 reads CASSHRTGEQETQYF. In nucleotides, the CDR3 is TGTGCCAGCAGCCACCGGACAGGGGAACAAGAGACCCAGTACTTC.

This chain connects TRBV27 to TRBJ1-2, with D tentatively TRBD1 (6 bases). The CDR3 has 18 amino acids. Trimming pared 5 bases from V and 1 base from J, leaving 23 bases between. Germline assignment: CDR1 MNHEY and CDR2 SMNVEV (reference sequence). The CDR3 nucleotides read TGTGCCAGCAGTCCACTGGGAACAGGGAGAAGGAATAACTATGGCTACACCTTC. Translation gives CASSPLGTGRRNNYGYTF.

V is TRBV12-3 or TRBV12-4 and J is TRBJ2-1; 8 positions match TRBD2. The CDR3 length is 14 residues. J lost 3 bases, V lost 7 bases, and 5 bases had no gene match. In nucleotides, the CDR3 is TGTGCCAGCACCGAGCGGGGGTACTACAATGAGCAGTTCTTC. Its protein product is CASTERGYYNEQFF.

V usage is TRBV27 and J usage is TRBJ2-7; tentatively, D is TRBD1 (6 bases). There are 13 residues in the CDR3. Germline V CDR1 and CDR2: MNHEY, SMNVEV (reference sequence). V was pared by 4 bases and J by 1 base, with 8 bases between. CDR3 region: CASSYRASYEQYF. In nucleotides, the CDR3 is TGTGCCAGCAGTTACAGGGCATCCTACGAGCAGTACTTC.

This clonotype came up once. V gene TRBV21-1 combines with J gene TRBJ2-1; TRBD1, the table's D call, lacks a check against the DNA. TRBV21-1 is a pseudogene locus. The CDR3 covers 17 residues. The CDR3 here is CASSKGWLGGTHNEQFF. CDR3 nucleotide sequence: TGTGCCAGCAGCAAAGGATGGCTCGGGGGGACCCACAATGAGCAATTCTTC.

CDR3 amino acids: CAISDRLDQPQHF. In DNA form, the CDR3 reads TGTGCCATCAGTGACAGACTGGATCAGCCCCAGCATTTT. The chain carries TRBV10-3 and TRBJ1-5; no definite D call. Per the germline V gene, CDR1 is ENHRY and CDR2 is SYGVKD. CDR3 length: 13 amino acids. V lost 3 bases to trimming and J lost 5 bases, with 8 bases between them.

This clonotype came up a few times. This rearrangement joins TRBV7-9 to TRBJ1-4, with no clear D. Trimming stripped 1 base from V and 10 bases from J, with 7 bases between. The length of the CDR3 is 12 residues. The V gene's germline CDR1 is SEHNR and CDR2 FQNEAQ (reference sequence). The CDR3 nucleotides are TGTGCCAGCAGCTTAGGTGCCCGAAAACTGTTTTTT. It specifies CASSLGARKLFF.

The chain uses TRBV25-1 and TRBJ1-1; the D is unclear. V was cut by 8 bases and J by 1 base, with 8 bases left in between. The CDR3 covers 12 residues. Germline-derived CDR1 and CDR2 are MGHDK and SYGVNS. The CDR3 sequence is CASRIGNTEAFF. CDR3 coding DNA: TGTGCCAGCCGTATCGGGAACACTGAAGCTTTCTTT.

In this sample, this clonotype turned up a few times. The chain couples TRBV7-2 to TRBJ2-3, with D possibly called TRBD1 or TRBD2 (5 bases each). The V end lost 0 bases, the J end lost 0 bases, and 13 bases lay between the germline ends. The CDR3 contains 17 residues. Germline CDR1 is SGHTA and CDR2 is FQGNSA. CDR3 in amino acids: CASSLAAGARSTDTQYF. The CDR3 DNA sequence: TGTGCCAGCAGCTTAGCAGCCGGGGCGAGAAGCACAGATACGCAGTATTTT. The whole variable domain, remainder taken from reference TRBV7-2 and TRBJ2-3, is GAGVSQSPSNKVTEKGKDVELRCDPISGHTALYWYRQSLGQGLEFLIYFQGNSAPDKSGLPSDRFSAERTGGSVSTLTIQRTQQEDSAVYLCASSLAAGARSTDTQYFGPGTRLTVL.

This clonotype was detected once. Sequence at one end of the junction differs from germline and may be a read error. The chain's CDR3 is CASSYWTSGPNTGKLFF. The CDR3 DNA is TGTGCCAGCAGTTACTGGACTAGCGGGCCTAACACCGGGAAGCTGTTTTTT. The V and J genes are TRBV6-2 or TRBV6-3 and TRBJ2-2, with 11 bases fitting TRBD2. CDR3 size: 17 residues. Germline CDR1 is MNHEY and CDR2 is SVGEGT.

This clonotype was seen more than once but under ten times. The chain joins TRBV15 to TRBJ2-3; 8 nucleotides match TRBD1. The V segment lost 5 bases and the J segment 4 bases; nucleotides outside the gene matches: 5. Germline values: CDR1 LNHNV, CDR2 YYDKDF (reference sequence). The CDR3 totals 14 residues. This CDR3 reads CATSAGQGPDTQYF. CDR3 DNA: TGTGCCACCAGCGCAGGACAGGGACCAGATACGCAGTATTTT. The full variable domain, rest sourced from reference TRBV15 and TRBJ2-3, is DAMVIQNPRYQVTQFGKPVTLSCSQTLNHNVMYWYQQKSSQAPKLLFHYYDKDFNNEADTPDNFQSRRPNTSFCFLDIRSPGLGDTAMYLCATSAGQGPDTQYFGPGTRLTVL.

This clonotype was counted between two and nine times. V is TRBV7-9 and J is TRBJ2-1; D is unresolved. The V gene lost 4 bases and the J gene lost 7 bases, with 8 bases spanning the gap. The CDR3 has 12 residues. Germline V gene sequence: CDR1 SEHNR, CDR2 FQNEAQ (reference sequence). CDR3 sequence (DNA): TGTGCCAGCAGCTACACCGTTAATGAGCAGTTCTTC. This sequence encodes CASSYTVNEQFF.

At least ten counts were recorded for this clonotype. The chain has TRBV4-3 and TRBJ1-2; tentatively, D is TRBD1 (5 bases). The CDR3 loop spans 17 amino acids. The germline V gene has CDR1 LGHNA and CDR2 YSLEER. The V and J ends lost 1 base and 10 bases respectively, with 25 bases between them. CDR3 loop: CASSQAGIRGIGGAYTF. CDR3 DNA sequence: TGCGCCAGCAGCCAAGCTGGAATTCGGGGCATTGGCGGGGCCTACACCTTC.

This chain's CDR3 is CANPAQGAGNEQFF. Here the CDR3 DNA reads TGTGCCAACCCGGCCCAGGGGGCGGGAAATGAGCAGTTCTTC. The chain has TRBV28 and TRBJ2-1; 8 bases match TRBD1. Germline CDR1 reads MDHEN; CDR2 reads SYDVKM. The V gene end was trimmed by 10 bases and the J gene end by 7 bases; junction bases not matched to a gene: 12. The CDR3 runs 14 residues.

The chain combines TRBV12-3 or TRBV12-4 with TRBJ2-4, with TRBD2 identical over 9 bases. V was pared by 6 bases and J by 0 bases, with 9 bases of the junction left unmatched. The CDR3 has 17 residues. The CDR3 loop is CASRPNSGGEAKNIQYF. The CDR3 region has the DNA TGTGCCAGCAGACCCAATAGCGGGGGCGAAGCCAAAAACATTCAGTACTTC.

The table lists this clonotype with a few counts. The rearrangement joins TRBV29-1 to TRBJ2-5; possibly TRBD2 for D (5 bases). Germline CDR1 SQVTM, CDR2 ANQGSEA. The CDR3 contains 12 residues. V was shortened by 8 bases and J by 2 bases, with 12 bases between the two germline ends. The chain's CDR3 is CSITRHQETQYF. CDR3 DNA: TGCAGCATTACTAGGCATCAAGAGACCCAGTACTTC.

This chain joins TRBV4-3 and TRBJ2-1; possible D gene TRBD2, 6 bases. V lost 4 bases, J lost 9 bases, and 19 bases lay in between. The V gene's germline CDR1 is LGHNA and CDR2 YSLEER. This CDR3 has 15 residues. The CDR3: CASSRAEGNPGEQFF. CDR3 bases: TGCGCCAGCAGCCGCGCGGAGGGGAACCCCGGTGAGCAGTTCTTC.

The rearrangement uses TRBV29-1 and TRBJ2-7; TRBD1 might be the D (5 bases). Germline V gives CDR1 SQVTM, CDR2 ANQGSEA. This CDR3 has 12 amino acids. V lost 7 bases and J lost 6, with 16 bases in between. The CDR3 sequence: CSALDTAREQYF. CDR3 DNA: TGCAGCGCCCTGGACACCGCTCGCGAGCAGTACTTC.

Regarding this clonotype: The junction shows a germline mismatch at one end, possibly a read error. V usage is TRBV20-1 and J usage is TRBJ1-2, with TRBD1 matching over 8 bases. This CDR3 has 13 amino acids. Germline-derived CDR1 and CDR2 are DFQATT and SNEGSKA (reference sequence). The CDR3 DNA reads TGCAGTGCTAGTGCAGGGGGCAACTCTGGCTACACCTTC. Encoded protein: CSASAGGNSGYTF.